These T cell receptor beta chains were read from a single sample in a study of radiotherapy plus CTLA-4 blockade in lung cancer. Profiled with immunoSEQ multiplex PCR; TCRdb holds only in-frame clones, not every one. Here the sample spans about 38,000 clones, 80% to 90% being singletons. Sequenced here: peripheral blood, sampled from a patient treated with radiotherapy plus ipilimumab. The source is a human donor with non-small cell lung cancer whose response to radiotherapy plus ipilimumab could not be evaluated. CDR3s include the opening cysteine and the closing phenylalanine or tryptophan. Each record gives: CDR3 protein, CDR3 DNA, V gene, clone size, D gene, J gene. A D gene is named only where the DNA matches it firmly. Size is omitted from some rows. Given values are once, few, many or a class for expanded clones.

cdr3_aa: CASRSSYGGDGYTF; cdr3_nt: TGTGCCAGCAGATCCTCCTACGGAGGAGATGGCTACACCTTC; v_call: TRBV11-2; clone_size: .; d_call: .; j_call: TRBJ1-2
cdr3_aa: CAGGHSPNSPLHF; cdr3_nt: TGTGCCGGCGGACACTCGCCTAATTCACCCCTCCACTTT; v_call: TRBV7-2; clone_size: .; d_call: .; j_call: TRBJ1-6
cdr3_aa: CASSLGGAGNNEQFF; cdr3_nt: TGCGCCAGCAGCCTGGGGGGGGCGGGGAACAATGAGCAGTTCTTC; v_call: TRBV4-1; clone_size: .; d_call: .; j_call: TRBJ2-1
cdr3_aa: CASSSTGGRTNEKLFF; cdr3_nt: TGTGCCAGCAGCTCCACAGGGGGCAGAACTAATGAAAAACTGTTTTTT; v_call: TRBV7-9; clone_size: .; d_call: TRBD1; j_call: TRBJ1-4
cdr3_aa: CASSPRVRGGDREAFF; cdr3_nt: TGTGCCAGCTCACCAAGAGTTAGAGGTGGAGATAGAGAAGCTTTCTTT; v_call: TRBV18; clone_size: .; d_call: .; j_call: TRBJ1-1
cdr3_aa: CATGGWDRGYQPQHF; cdr3_nt: TGTGCCACAGGGGGCTGGGACAGGGGTTATCAGCCCCAGCATTTT; v_call: TRBV27; clone_size: .; d_call: TRBD1; j_call: TRBJ1-5
cdr3_aa: CASMRLAGTQYF; cdr3_nt: TGTGCCAGCATGCGGCTAGCGGGGACCCAGTACTTC; v_call: TRBV6-6; clone_size: once; d_call: TRBD2; j_call: TRBJ2-5
cdr3_aa: CATRDAGGEQFF; cdr3_nt: TGTGCCACCAGGGACGCCGGAGGTGAGCAGTTCTTC; v_call: TRBV28; clone_size: .; d_call: .; j_call: TRBJ2-1
cdr3_aa: CASSSGLAATREFF; cdr3_nt: TGCGCCAGCAGCTCGGGACTAGCGGCGACCCGGGAGTTCTTC; v_call: TRBV5-1; clone_size: .; d_call: TRBD2; j_call: TRBJ2-1
cdr3_aa: CASSNRDRQNTEAFF; cdr3_nt: TGCGCCAGCAGTAACAGGGATCGACAGAACACTGAAGCTTTCTTT; v_call: TRBV10-1; clone_size: .; d_call: .; j_call: TRBJ1-1
cdr3_aa: CASSPDRYEQFF; cdr3_nt: TGTGCCAGTAGCCCTGACAGATATGAGCAGTTCTTC; v_call: TRBV19; clone_size: .; d_call: .; j_call: TRBJ2-1
cdr3_aa: CASSEAWASGSGVNEQFF; cdr3_nt: TGTGCCAGCAGTGAAGCGTGGGCTAGCGGCTCAGGGGTCAATGAGCAGTTCTTC; v_call: TRBV2; clone_size: once; d_call: .; j_call: TRBJ2-1
cdr3_aa: CASSSTGGGYEQYF; cdr3_nt: TGTGCCAGCAGTTCTACGGGGGGGGGCTACGAGCAGTACTTC; v_call: TRBV6-5; clone_size: .; d_call: TRBD2; j_call: TRBJ2-7
cdr3_aa: CASSLGAGGSETQYF; cdr3_nt: TGCGCCAGCAGCTTGGGAGCGGGAGGATCGGAGACCCAGTACTTC; v_call: TRBV5-1; clone_size: once; d_call: TRBD2; j_call: TRBJ2-5
cdr3_aa: CSVGRSRQTDTQYF; cdr3_nt: TGCAGCGTGGGCCGATCCCGACAAACAGATACGCAGTATTTT; v_call: TRBV29-1; clone_size: .; d_call: .; j_call: TRBJ2-3
cdr3_aa: CASSGSGVLVWETQYF; cdr3_nt: TGCGCCAGCAGTGGATCGGGAGTCCTCGTTTGGGAGACCCAGTACTTC; v_call: TRBV5-1; clone_size: .; d_call: .; j_call: TRBJ2-5
cdr3_aa: CASSRQSMNTGELFF; cdr3_nt: TGTGCCAGCAGCCGCCAGTCCATGAACACCGGGGAGCTGTTTTTT; v_call: TRBV11-2; clone_size: .; d_call: .; j_call: TRBJ2-2
cdr3_aa: CASSLSGQGLDTQYF; cdr3_nt: TGTGCCAGCAGCCTTTCGGGACAGGGTTTGGATACGCAGTATTTT; v_call: TRBV9; clone_size: .; d_call: TRBD1; j_call: TRBJ2-3
cdr3_aa: CARDRGLAGGPVETQYF; cdr3_nt: TGCGCCAGGGACCGAGGACTAGCGGGGGGGCCTGTGGAGACCCAGTACTTC; v_call: TRBV10-2; clone_size: .; d_call: TRBD2; j_call: TRBJ2-5
cdr3_aa: CASSFLGTGGYQPQHF; cdr3_nt: TGTGCCAGCAGTTTCCTAGGGACAGGGGGTTATCAGCCCCAGCATTTT; v_call: TRBV28; clone_size: .; d_call: TRBD1; j_call: TRBJ1-5